The T cell receptor beta chain under discussion was sequenced for a study of post-analysis software for immune sequencing data (dated by TCRdb to the mid-2010s). In the study overall: Recorded disease courses included relapsing-remitting, secondary progressive and progressive-relapsing multiple sclerosis, with some patients lacking subtype annotation. Patient repertoires were compared against about a dozen previously published healthy control repertoires from donors aged about 6 to 27 years. A subset of samples was prepared in parallel using single-end sample barcoding, then pooled and co-amplified after Illumina adapter ligation.

TCR beta repertoires were profiled from peripheral blood of over 10 young patients with multiple sclerosis to demonstrate the VDJtools post-analysis software. The multiple sclerosis patients were children and adolescents between roughly 6 and 16 years of age. The CDR3 contains 14 residues, cysteine and phenylalanine counted. The sequence is cut down to CDR3 DNA, 42 bases in frame from base 1. The germline V gene (reference sequence) supplies CDR1 SEHNR and CDR2 FQNEAQ. Deletion took 1 base off V and 8 bases off J, with a span of 12 bases between the germline ends. A note on this clonotype: Its antigen is unknown. Within one base of it there is no much larger clone, and no base qualities were kept.

Broad study findings and their caveats: Roughly 5 TRBV segments, including TRBV5-6, TRBV5-1 and TRBV20-1, were significantly more frequent in patients than controls. Compared with controls, multiple sclerosis patients had significantly lower normalized Chao1 diversity, a finding suggesting substantial peripheral T-cell clonal expansion. The control group was slightly older than the multiple sclerosis patient group. When samples were clustered directly using the F measure, samples prepared in the same batch co-clustered strongly, which prompted a batch-effect correction.

Libraries were made using PCR. The reads were generated on an Illumina HiSeq 2500. To reduce PCR and sequencing biases, unique molecular identifiers were incorporated into the TCR beta cDNA libraries. Per 1 to 10 million input T cells, approximately 500,000 cDNA molecules were obtained, such that each molecule approximated one T cell. The patient libraries were prepared and sequenced using the same protocol as the earlier healthy control dataset. Within a given batch, samples were prepared together, multiplexed and sequenced on the same HiSeq lane. The study's own analysis went as follows. Raw barcoded reads were processed with MIGEC, discarding single-read molecular identifier groups before consensus assembly and CDR3 extraction. VDJtools was used for post-analysis of the clonotype tables, with diversity normalized by down-sampling every dataset to the smallest sample size. In repertoire overlap clustering, CDR3 amino acid sequences, but not nucleotide sequences, were matched to correct batch-related cross-sample contamination. TCRdb passed the public sequencing reads through fastp at Q25 and MiXCR, retaining productive beta sequences. Rows merge per CDR3 protein into single entries with the most common DNA and genes. What appears here as the V and J calls and clone size reflects TCRdb's work, not the paper's. The sample table contains around 700,000 distinct CDR3 sequences; only one count was recorded for 55% to 60% of them. Approximately 10% of the sample is taken by the ten largest.

The receptor's source is a girl aged 2 to 9 with multiple sclerosis. The sequencing sample was made of blood. This receptor chain uses TRBV7-9 and TRBJ2-1; too little of a D gene remains to name it. The CDR3 region reads CASSLDPLGHEQFF. Read as DNA, the sequence is TGTGCCAGCAGCTTAGACCCACTCGGCCATGAGCAGTTCTTC.